This is a list of T cell receptor beta chains from one sample in a study of graft-versus-host responses after intestinal transplantation. Some clones are missing from TCRdb's copy, which holds only in-frame ones; the method was immunoSEQ multiplex PCR. The sample records more than 80,000 clones, roughly four fifths being singletons. No antigen has been identified for these receptors. Specimen: unstimulated CD8+ T cells sorted from spleen or lymph node cells, collected before intestinal transplant. The source is a human donor who received an intestinal transplant. CDR3s include the opening cysteine and the closing phenylalanine or tryptophan. The order of the fields is J gene, V gene, D gene, clone size, CDR3 DNA, CDR3 protein. The D gene is left open where the match is weak. Some rows mark clone size as missing; the rest say once, few, many or name a class of expanded clone.

J: TRBJ2-7
V: TRBV11-1
D: .
size: .
DNA: TGTGCCAGCAGCGCGCTCATGACTCACTACGGGCAGTACTTC
CDR3: CASSALMTHYGQYF

J: TRBJ2-5
V: TRBV27
D: .
size: .
DNA: TGTGCCAGCAGTTGGGGTCTACCCGGAGGGACCCAGTACTTC
CDR3: CASSWGLPGGTQYF

J: TRBJ2-1
V: TRBV11-1
D: .
size: .
DNA: TGTGCCAGCACGCTCGGCGGTTCGCATTACAATGAGCAGTTCTTC
CDR3: CASTLGGSHYNEQFF

J: TRBJ1-5
V: TRBV27
D: .
size: .
DNA: TGTGCCAGCAGTTCACAGGCGGGGAGCAATCAGCCCCAGCATTTT
CDR3: CASSSQAGSNQPQHF

J: TRBJ2-7
V: TRBV2
D: TRBD2
size: .
DNA: TGTGCCAGCAGCTCCGGGACTAGCGGGGACCTTTACGAGCAGTACTTC
CDR3: CASSSGTSGDLYEQYF

J: TRBJ1-4
V: TRBV27
D: .
size: .
DNA: TGTGCCAGCAGCTTCAGCGGGGGTTTTGAAAAACTGTTTTTT
CDR3: CASSFSGGFEKLFF

J: TRBJ2-3
V: TRBV5-1
D: TRBD2
size: once
DNA: TGCGCCAGCAGCTTGGTCCTAGCGGGAGCGCACACAGATACGCAGTATTTT
CDR3: CASSLVLAGAHTDTQYF

J: TRBJ2-5
V: TRBV7-9
D: TRBD2
size: .
DNA: TGTGCCAGCAGCTTTTGGACTAGCGGGGGGGCAAAGACCCAGTACTTC
CDR3: CASSFWTSGGAKTQYF

J: TRBJ2-5
V: TRBV13
D: .
size: .
DNA: TGTGCCAGCAGCTTCGCCTTAGGGGAACCCAGTCGTGAAGAGACCCAGTACTTC
CDR3: CASSFALGEPSREETQYF

J: TRBJ2-1
V: TRBV4-1
D: .
size: once
DNA: TGCGCCAGCAGCCATCCTACGGTAATGGGAAGAGGGAGCGAGCAGTTCTTC
CDR3: CASSHPTVMGRGSEQFF

J: TRBJ2-5
V: TRBV10-3
D: TRBD2
size: .
DNA: TGTGCCATCAGTGTGCTAGCGGGACGCAACCTTCTCCGGGAGACCCAGTACTTC
CDR3: CAISVLAGRNLLRETQYF

J: TRBJ2-7
V: TRBV9
D: TRBD2
size: few
DNA: TGTGCCAGCAGCGCTAGCGGGGGGGGCAACGAGCAGTACTTC
CDR3: CASSASGGGNEQYF

J: TRBJ2-7
V: TRBV27
D: .
size: few
DNA: TGTGCCAGCAGTTCACAGGGAACGGGCTCTGGCGAGCAGTACTTC
CDR3: CASSSQGTGSGEQYF

J: TRBJ2-7
V: TRBV5-1
D: .
size: .
DNA: TGCGCCAGCAGCTTGGGACCCCCTATAGCGGCATACTACGAGCAGTACTTC
CDR3: CASSLGPPIAAYYEQYF

J: TRBJ2-5
V: TRBV7-6
D: TRBD2
size: few
DNA: TGTGCCAGCAGCTTATTCGGCGGGGGGGGTGAGACCCAGTACTTC
CDR3: CASSLFGGGGETQYF

J: TRBJ1-2
V: TRBV7-6
D: .
size: .
DNA: TGTGCCAGCAGCTTCCTGGGGGAAAGATATGGCTACACCTTC
CDR3: CASSFLGERYGYTF

J: TRBJ2-1
V: TRBV1
D: .
size: .
DNA: TGCACCAGCAGCCAGGGTAGCCCTGAAAGCTCCTACAATGAGCAGTTCTTC
CDR3: CTSSQGSPESSYNEQFF

J: TRBJ2-1
V: TRBV7-9
D: .
size: .
DNA: TGTGCCAGCAGCGCCTACAGAGGGGACTACAATGAGCAGTTCTTC
CDR3: CASSAYRGDYNEQFF

J: TRBJ1-1
V: TRBV5-1
D: TRBD1
size: .
DNA: TGCGCCAGCAGCGATGGGACAGGGACCGGCACTGAAGCTTTCTTT
CDR3: CASSDGTGTGTEAFF

J: TRBJ1-2
V: TRBV29-1
D: TRBD1
size: .
DNA: TGCAGCGTTGACGACGTGGGACAGGGGGATTGGGGCTACACCTTC
CDR3: CSVDDVGQGDWGYTF

J: TRBJ2-3
V: TRBV2
D: .
size: .
DNA: TGTGCCAGCAGTGCTCGTGGGGGCACAGATACGCAGTATTTT
CDR3: CASSARGGTDTQYF

J: TRBJ2-7
V: TRBV4-1
D: TRBD2
size: .
DNA: TGCGCCAGCAGCCAAGATCTGAGCGGGACCACCTACGAGCAGTACTTC
CDR3: CASSQDLSGTTYEQYF

J: TRBJ2-1
V: TRBV28
D: .
size: .
DNA: TGTGCCAGCAGTTTGGCACCCGGTACGGGTTCCTACAATGAGCAGTTCTTC
CDR3: CASSLAPGTGSYNEQFF

J: TRBJ1-6
V: TRBV4-2
D: TRBD1
size: .
DNA: TGTGCCAGCAGCCAAGATTCCCGGACAGGCAGACAAAAATATAATTCACCCCTCCACTTT
CDR3: CASSQDSRTGRQKYNSPLHF

J: TRBJ2-1
V: TRBV27
D: TRBD2
size: .
DNA: TGTGCCAGCAGTGCCTTCGAAGAGCGGGGTTACAATGAGCAGTTCTTC
CDR3: CASSAFEERGYNEQFF

J: TRBJ2-1
V: TRBV4-1
D: TRBD1
size: .
DNA: TGCGCCAGCAGCAGGGACAGGGGGAACGAGCAGTTCTTC
CDR3: CASSRDRGNEQFF

J: TRBJ2-3
V: TRBV19
D: TRBD2
size: few
DNA: TGTGCCACCTCCCTCCTAGCGGGGGGCACAGATACGCAGTATTTT
CDR3: CATSLLAGGTDTQYF

J: TRBJ2-1
V: TRBV5-1
D: .
size: .
DNA: TGCGCCAGCAGCGGGGGTCTTCGCTACAATGAGCAGTTCTTC
CDR3: CASSGGLRYNEQFF

J: TRBJ2-5
V: TRBV10-2
D: TRBD1
size: .
DNA: TGCGCCAGCAGTGAGTCCCCCGACAGGGCCCAAGAGACCCAGTACTTC
CDR3: CASSESPDRAQETQYF

J: TRBJ2-7
V: TRBV5-4
D: .
size: .
DNA: TGTGCCAGCAGCTCGGGACCGAGTTCCTACGAGCAGTACTTC
CDR3: CASSSGPSSYEQYF

J: TRBJ2-7
V: TRBV6-5
D: .
size: few
DNA: TGTGCCAGCAGTTACTCGGGTGACGGCCCCTACGAGCAGTACTTC
CDR3: CASSYSGDGPYEQYF

J: TRBJ2-3
V: TRBV11-1
D: .
size: .
DNA: TGTGCCAGCAGCTTAGGAGGTCGGGGCCTCACAGATACGCAGTATTTT
CDR3: CASSLGGRGLTDTQYF

J: TRBJ2-4
V: TRBV2
D: TRBD2
size: once
DNA: TGTGCCAGCAGTGAGAAGACTAGCGGGAGTCGGAACATTCAGTACTTC
CDR3: CASSEKTSGSRNIQYF

J: TRBJ2-3
V: TRBV10-1
D: .
size: .
DNA: TGCGCCAGCAGCTATAAGGAAGGTACAGATACGCAGTATTTT
CDR3: CASSYKEGTDTQYF

J: TRBJ2-1
V: TRBV9
D: TRBD2
size: .
DNA: TGTGCCAGCAGCGCAGACCCTTCCGGGACTAGCGGGGACAATGAGCAGTTCTTC
CDR3: CASSADPSGTSGDNEQFF

J: TRBJ1-2
V: TRBV27
D: TRBD1
size: .
DNA: TGTGCCAGCAGTTTATCGCGGCCTCAGGGGGCGCTGAACTATGGCTACACCTTC
CDR3: CASSLSRPQGALNYGYTF

J: TRBJ1-5
V: TRBV5-1
D: .
size: .
DNA: TGCGCCAGCAGCCCAGACTCGGTGGGGGATCAGCCCCAGCATTTT
CDR3: CASSPDSVGDQPQHF

J: TRBJ2-1
V: TRBV9
D: .
size: .
DNA: TGTGCCAGCGGAATGTCGGTTAATGAGCAGTTCTTC
CDR3: CASGMSVNEQFF

J: TRBJ2-4
V: TRBV10-1
D: .
size: .
DNA: TGCGCCAGCAGTGTCCCTGGGGGTTTAATTCAGTACTTC
CDR3: CASSVPGGLIQYF

J: TRBJ2-1
V: TRBV28
D: TRBD1
size: .
DNA: TGTGCCAGCAGTTTCGACAGGGGACCCTACAATGAGCAGTTCTTC
CDR3: CASSFDRGPYNEQFF

J: TRBJ2-7
V: TRBV7-9
D: TRBD2
size: .
DNA: TGTGCCAGCAGCTTGCGCGGGGGGAGAGACGAGCAGTACTTC
CDR3: CASSLRGGRDEQYF

J: TRBJ2-7
V: TRBV13
D: .
size: .
DNA: TGTGCCAGCAGCCCCTCCTCCTACGAGCAGTACTTC
CDR3: CASSPSSYEQYF

J: TRBJ2-3
V: TRBV18
D: TRBD2
size: .
DNA: TGTGCCAGCTCACCAGATGATCCGCGGGGCGGGAGGGAGAGAACAGATACGCAGTATTTT
CDR3: CASSPDDPRGGRERTDTQYF

J: TRBJ1-1
V: TRBV28
D: .
size: .
DNA: TGTGCCAGCAGTCTAGGGGACACTGAAGCTTTCTTT
CDR3: CASSLGDTEAFF

J: TRBJ1-6
V: TRBV15
D: TRBD1
size: .
DNA: TGTGCCACCACCACGGACAGGAGGCGTAATTCACCCCTCCACTTT
CDR3: CATTTDRRRNSPLHF

J: TRBJ2-5
V: TRBV29-1
D: .
size: .
DNA: TGCAGCGTATATACTAGGGGCGGGGAGACCCAGTACTTC
CDR3: CSVYTRGGETQYF

J: TRBJ1-5
V: TRBV19
D: .
size: .
DNA: TGTGCCAGTAGTATGGGTGGGACCTTCAATCAGCCCCAGCATTTT
CDR3: CASSMGGTFNQPQHF

J: TRBJ2-7
V: TRBV28
D: .
size: .
DNA: TGTGCCAGCAGTTTAGGGGTTTACGAGCAGTACTTC
CDR3: CASSLGVYEQYF

J: TRBJ2-7
V: TRBV5-4
D: .
size: .
DNA: TGTGCCAGCAGCTTGGGACAGCCCTCCTACGAGCAGTACTTC
CDR3: CASSLGQPSYEQYF

J: TRBJ1-5
V: TRBV6-5
D: .
size: .
DNA: TGTGCCAGCAGTAACCCCCGAAGAGGGGTTCAGCCCCAGCATTTT
CDR3: CASSNPRRGVQPQHF

J: TRBJ2-1
V: TRBV15
D: .
size: few
DNA: TGTGCCACCAGCAGAGAGGGGGCCTACAATGAGCAGTTCTTC
CDR3: CATSREGAYNEQFF

J: TRBJ2-7
V: TRBV11-2
D: TRBD2
size: .
DNA: TGTGCCAGCAGCCTGTATAGCGGGAGGGCCTCCTACGAGCAGTACTTC
CDR3: CASSLYSGRASYEQYF

J: TRBJ2-1
V: TRBV29-1
D: .
size: .
DNA: TGCAGCGCTGCGGGAGAGGGGGACAATGAGCAGTTCTTC
CDR3: CSAAGEGDNEQFF